These 5 T cell receptor beta chains were sequenced from one sample in a study of blood T cells in healthy people across ages. Together with a sample-barcoded 5' primer, a J-beta primer mix was included in a second PCR lasting about 7 to 12 cycles. One entry per CDR3 protein, called by TCRdb with MiXCR from the 5' RACE reads. The sample lists about 970,000 distinct CDR3 sequences, just over 50% occurring once. Sequencing was performed on blood. All receptors derive from a woman between 55 and 75 years old in good health.

This chain joins TRBV6-5 and TRBJ2-1; D is possibly TRBD2 (6 bases). V was clipped by 6 bases and J by 2 bases, with 14 bases between them. This CDR3 is 15 amino acids long. Looked up from germline, CDR1 is MNHEY and CDR2 is SVGAGI. CDR3 loop: CASRPGSWTYNEQFF. As DNA, the CDR3 is TGTGCCAGCAGGCCCGGGAGCTGGACCTACAATGAGCAGTTCTTC.

The gene calls are TRBV3-1 and TRBJ2-2; perhaps TRBD1 as D (6 bases). The V gene's germline CDR1 is LGHDT and CDR2 YNNKEL (reference sequence). V lost 3 bases and J 1 base, leaving 9 bases between the germline ends. This CDR3 is built from 15 residues. The CDR3 sequence: CASSHQGQNTGELFF. DNA for the CDR3: TGTGCCAGCAGCCACCAGGGACAGAACACCGGGGAGCTGTTTTTT.

The gene calls are TRBV15 and TRBJ2-1, with no clear D. Germline loops: CDR1 LNHNV, CDR2 YYDKDF (reference sequence). The CDR3 runs to 15 residues. The V end lost 1 base, the J end lost 2 bases, and 9 bases lay between the germline ends. The CDR3: CATSRVFAAYNEQFF. As DNA, the CDR3 is TGTGCCACCAGCAGAGTTTTTGCGGCCTACAATGAGCAGTTCTTC.

The rearrangement links TRBV20-1 to TRBJ2-1; the D gene is possibly TRBD2 (5 bases). The CDR3 is 11 amino acids. The V end was cut by 5 bases, the J end by 12 bases, with 14 bases between. The germline CDR1 and CDR2 sequences are DFQATT and SNEGSKA (reference sequence). The CDR3 loop is CSAPRGNGQFF. The DNA for the CDR3 is TGCAGTGCTCCCCGAGGGAACGGGCAGTTCTTC.

The V and J genes are TRBV30 and TRBJ2-4; 10 nucleotides align to TRBD2. The end of the DNA aligns better with TRBJ2-7, so the J call may be wrong. This CDR3 contains 13 residues. Germline CDR1 GTSNPN, CDR2 SVGIG (reference sequence). The CDR3 is CAWSRAGGDEQYF. CDR3 sequence (DNA): TGTGCCTGGAGTCGAGCGGGAGGGGACGAGCAGTACTTC.